This T cell receptor (beta chain) was documented in a study of blood T cells in healthy people across ages. Overall study: Per two T cells, template switching captured roughly one barcoded beta molecule.

This clonotype occurred many times. A second PCR of 7 to 11 cycles used a sample-barcoded 5' primer and a J-beta primer mix. A single record per CDR3 protein comes from TCRdb applying MiXCR to the 5' RACE reads. The data show 600,000 to 800,000 distinct CDR3 sequences, roughly 21% seen once. CDR1 is DFQATT, CDR2 SNEGSKA, per germline (reference sequence). Trimming left V 1 base short and J 1 base short, with 10 bases between. The CDR3 length is 14 residues. Material for sequencing was blood. The chain couples TRBV20-1 to TRBJ2-5; either TRBD1 or TRBD2 may fit D (5 bases each). This TCR came from a man in his 70s in good health. The CDR3 DNA is TGCAGTGCTAGAGTCGGGACGGGCCAAGAGACCCAGTACTTC. This encodes CSARVGTGQETQYF.